This TCR beta chain was identified in a study of CD8 T cells in ankylosing spondylitis. Comment on this clonotype: The antigen remains unidentified.

Study observations and caveats: Clones tied to disease were said to be significantly enriched in matched ankylosing spondylitis synovial fluid. Some of the motif variants had earlier been found in reactive arthritis patients' fluid and blood.

Trimming took 6 bases from V and 7 from J, leaving 15 bases between them. This CDR3 has 13 residues. The germline CDR1 and CDR2 sequences are LNHDA and SQIVND (reference sequence). Molecular-barcoded quantitative 5'-RACE produced these TCR beta libraries. TCRdb fed the 5' RACE reads into MiXCR, producing one record per CDR3 protein. The sample lists 250,000 or so distinct CDR3 sequences; roughly a tenth were seen once. V usage is TRBV19 and J usage is TRBJ1-2; D is unclear. The specimen was blood, either unsorted or a sorted T cell fraction (not recorded which). The receptor was isolated from a male donor with ankylosing spondylitis or in good health (not recorded which). The CDR3 coding sequence is TGTGCCAGTAGAACTAGCGGGCTCCGTGGCTACACCTTC. The encoded protein is CASRTSGLRGYTF.